These 6 T cell receptor beta chains originate from one sample sequenced in a study of blood T cell repertoires in COVID-19. Method: immunoSEQ multiplex PCR; TCRdb's copy keeps in-frame clones and lacks some. The sample shows about 120,000 clones, over 80% of them seen only once. Sequenced input: PBMCs or T cells enriched from blood (not recorded which). These receptors all come from a woman aged 30 to 39 who had recovered from COVID-19.

The gene calls are TRBV7-9 and TRBJ1-4; a weak D match, TRBD1 (5 bases). Germline V lookup: CDR1 SEHNR, CDR2 FQNEAQ (reference sequence). V was shortened by 1 base and J by 3 bases, with 9 bases between the two germline ends. The CDR3 runs 15 residues. The CDR3 spells CASSLEGSANEKLFF. The CDR3 DNA follows: TGTGCCAGCAGCTTAGAGGGGTCGGCTAATGAAAAACTGTTTTTT.

This chain connects TRBV7-9 to TRBJ1-6, with TRBD1 as a possible D gene (5 bases). Per the germline V gene, CDR1 is SEHNR and CDR2 is FQNEAQ (reference sequence). The CDR3 is 15 residues long. With 5 bases removed from V and 6 bases from J, the gap between germline ends came to 14 bases. In DNA, the CDR3 is TGTGCCAGCAGCCCAACGGCGGGGGGTAATTCACCCCTCCACTTT. It is translated as CASSPTAGGNSPLHF.

The CDR3: CASSHFGRARHNEQFF. Here the CDR3 DNA reads TGCGCCAGCAGCCATTTCGGGAGGGCTCGACACAATGAGCAGTTCTTC. V gene TRBV4-1 combines with J gene TRBJ2-1; 8 bases fit TRBD2. Germline lookup yields CDR1 MGHRA and CDR2 YSYEKL. The CDR3 contains 16 residues. V lost 3 bases to trimming and J lost 5 bases; unmatched junction nucleotides: 9.

This chain links TRBV4-1 with TRBJ1-4; maybe TRBD1 (6 bases). Germline lookup yields CDR1 MGHRA and CDR2 YSYEKL. V shed 0 bases and J shed 3 bases, with 14 bases lying between them. The CDR3 runs 17 residues. In nucleotides, the CDR3 is TGCGCCAGCAGCCAAGAAACAGGGTACCGGGCTAATGAAAAACTGTTTTTT. This codes for CASSQETGYRANEKLFF.

This clone was observed a few times. The V gene is TRBV30, the J gene TRBJ1-2; 7 bases line up with TRBD1. The CDR3 has 14 residues. The germline CDR1 and CDR2 sequences are GTSNPN and SVGIG (reference sequence). V shed 3 bases, J shed 6 bases, and the junction held 10 bases outside the gene matches. The CDR3 loop reads CAWRGVSGQDGYTF. The CDR3 bases are TGTGCCTGGAGGGGGGTCTCAGGACAGGATGGCTACACCTTC. Combining the CDR3 with reference TRBV30 and TRBJ1-2 gives the whole variable domain SQTIHQWPATLVQPVGSPLSLECTVEGTSNPNLYWYRQAAGRGLQLLFYSVGIGQISSEVPQNLSASRPQDRQFILSSKKLLLSDSGFYLCAWRGVSGQDGYTFGSGTRLTVV.

The rearrangement uses TRBV5-6 and TRBJ1-2, with a possible D match to TRBD1 (6 bases). The ends were cut back, 4 bases at V and 9 bases at J, with 16 bases in the middle. CDR1 is SGHDT and CDR2 is YYEEEE in the germline V gene. CDR3 length: 13 residues. Here the CDR3 reads CASSLGGQMRYTF. The CDR3 nucleotides are TGTGCCAGCAGCCTCGGGGGGCAGATGCGCTACACCTTC.